This entry lists 28 T cell receptor beta chains sequenced from one sample in a study of T-cell reconstitution after alpha-beta-depleted transplantation in children. Using unique molecular identifiers, the investigators prepared the TCRbeta library. Each CDR3 protein is one row after TCRdb ran MiXCR on the PCR reads. The data show 350,000 to 400,000 distinct CDR3 sequences, around 21% seen once. The starting material was PBMCs from the stem cell graft donor, obtained from the stem cell graft. These TCRs come from a human donor who donated a stem cell graft to a child with acute myeloid leukemia.

This clonotype was observed a few times. The chain carries TRBV24-1 and TRBJ2-1, with 9 nucleotides matching TRBD2. Per germline, CDR1 KGHDR and CDR2 SFDVKD. After removal of 5 bases from V and 10 bases from J, the junction contained 11 bases not matched to a gene. This CDR3 spans 15 amino acids. CDR3 residues: CATSGLAGVEREQFF. The CDR3 nucleotides read TGTGCCACCAGTGGGTTAGCGGGAGTAGAAAGGGAGCAGTTCTTC.

The chain couples TRBV12-3 or TRBV12-4 to TRBJ2-2; TRBD2 is a possible D gene (5 bases). The CDR3 is 15 residues long. The germline V and J ends were trimmed by 11 bases and 0 bases, with 16 bases remaining between them. CDR3 in DNA: TGTGCCGGACGGGGTGGCCCATCGAACACCGGGGAGCTGTTTTTT. Amino acids: CAGRGGPSNTGELFF.

This clonotype was recorded at least ten times. This chain uses TRBV29-1 with TRBJ1-1; D is unresolved. Germline lookup yields CDR1 SQVTM and CDR2 ANQGSEA. The CDR3 sequence is 12 residues long. Trimming shortened V by 3 bases and J by 0 bases, and 5 bases separated the two germline ends. CDR3 nucleotide sequence: TGCAGCGTTGAGCCGATGAACACTGAAGCTTTCTTT. Amino acid sequence: CSVEPMNTEAFF. Filled out from reference TRBV29-1 and TRBJ1-1, the complete variable domain reads SAVISQKPSRDICQRGTSLTIQCQVDSQVTMMFWYRQQPGQSLTLIATANQGSEATYESGFVIDKFPISRPNLTFSTLTVSNMSPEDSSIYLCSVEPMNTEAFFGQGTRLTVV.

J is TRBJ2-1 and V is TRBV27; 7 nucleotides agree with TRBD2. The CDR3 has 15 amino acids. After removal of 4 bases from V and 4 bases from J, the junction contained 7 bases not matched to a gene. The germline V gene encodes CDR1 MNHEY and CDR2 SMNVEV (reference sequence). In nucleotides, the CDR3 is TGTGCCAGCAGTTCCCAGACTAGCTCTTACAATGAGCAGTTCTTC. Protein product: CASSSQTSSYNEQFF.

There are many counts of this clonotype. V is TRBV19 and J is TRBJ2-5; TRBD1 matches 9 bases. The CDR3 has 15 residues. CDR1 and CDR2 from the germline V gene are LNHDA and SQIVND (reference sequence). With V trimmed by 5 bases and J by 5 bases, 9 bases remained unmatched. CDR3 sequence (DNA): TGTGCCAGTAGTCCGACAGGGGGAGGCGGGGAGACCCAGTACTTC. This gives the protein CASSPTGGGGETQYF.

This clonotype showed up many times. The chain links TRBV9 to TRBJ2-1; 9 bases are a match to TRBD2. Germline trimming cut 0 bases from V and 5 bases from J; bases unmatched to any gene: 3. The CDR3 sequence is 15 residues long. CDR1 is SGDLS, CDR2 YYNGEE, per germline. This CDR3 reads CASSVAAGGNNEQFF. CDR3 DNA: TGTGCCAGCAGCGTAGCAGCGGGAGGTAACAATGAGCAGTTCTTC.

This clonotype was seen more than once but under ten times. The chain uses TRBV20-1 and TRBJ2-7; 13 nucleotides align to TRBD2. Trimming took 5 bases from V and 10 from J; bases not matched to a gene: 11. The V gene's germline CDR1 is DFQATT and CDR2 SNEGSKA (reference sequence). There are 14 residues in the CDR3. CDR3: CSAGFPGLAGLQYF. CDR3 nucleotides: TGCAGTGCTGGCTTCCCGGGACTAGCGGGACTTCAGTACTTC.

This chain uses TRBV20-1 with TRBJ2-5; TRBD2 matches 11 bases. With V trimmed by 0 bases and J by 4 bases, 1 base remained unmatched. This CDR3 is 14 amino acids long. CDR1 and CDR2 (germline): DFQATT, SNEGSKA (reference sequence). CDR3 nucleotide sequence: TGCAGTGCTAGAGACGGACTAGCGGGAGAGACCCAGTACTTC. Its translation is CSARDGLAGETQYF.

This clonotype was counted ten times or more. CDR3 sequence (DNA): TGTGCCAGCAGACGTCTGGACAAATCAAAGAACACTGAAGCTTTCTTT. Protein product: CASRRLDKSKNTEAFF. The V call is TRBV6-1, the J call TRBJ1-1, with D possibly matching TRBD1 (5 bases). This CDR3 region has 16 residues. Germline CDR1 reads MNHNS; CDR2 reads SASEGT. V shed 6 bases and J shed 1 base, with 18 bases lying between them.

This clonotype has just a few counts. This chain links TRBV7-2 with TRBJ1-6; D is perhaps TRBD1 (6 bases). V was trimmed by 4 bases and J by 8 bases, leaving 12 bases between them. The CDR3 covers 14 residues. Germline-derived CDR1 and CDR2 are SGHTA and FQGNSA. The CDR3, as DNA: TGTGCCAGCAGCTCGAACCCAGGGGATTCACCCCTCCACTTT. Its protein is CASSSNPGDSPLHF.

This clonotype was detected only a few times. The CDR3 protein is CASSVAGEDTQYF. As DNA, the CDR3 is TGTGCCAGCAGCGTGGCGGGAGAAGATACGCAGTATTTT. This chain uses TRBV27 with TRBJ2-3, with 7 bases matching TRBD2. This CDR3 spans 13 amino acids. The J segment lost 5 bases and the V segment lost 6 bases, leaving 5 bases of the junction unmatched. Germline values: CDR1 MNHEY, CDR2 SMNVEV (reference sequence).

The chain couples TRBV15 to TRBJ2-7; 7 positions match TRBD1. CDR3 size: 16 residues. Germline-derived CDR1 and CDR2 are LNHNV and YYDKDF (reference sequence). Germline trimming cut 3 bases from V and 4 bases from J; bases unmatched to any gene: 12. In DNA form, the CDR3 reads TGTGCCACCAGCAGCGATTCTGACAGGGTAGGTTACGAGCAGTACTTC. Translating it yields CATSSDSDRVGYEQYF.

This clonotype was recorded many times. The V gene is TRBV6-5, the J gene TRBJ2-7; no reliable D call. The V gene lost 0 bases and the J gene lost 6 bases, with 6 bases spanning the gap. The CDR3 runs 12 residues. Germline lookup yields CDR1 MNHEY and CDR2 SVGAGI. The CDR3 nucleotides read TGTGCCAGCAGTTACTCGGTGGGCGAGCAGTACTTC. Protein sequence: CASSYSVGEQYF.

This clonotype was detected a few times. The chain has TRBV11-2 and TRBJ2-3, with D possibly TRBD2 on 5 matching bases. The germline V and J ends were trimmed by 3 bases and 5 bases, with 15 bases remaining between them. Germline V gene data show CDR1 as SGHAT and CDR2 as FQNNGV. The CDR3 has 15 amino acids. In DNA form, the CDR3 reads TGTGCCAGCAGCTTCCTTGAGGGAGAGGGAGATACGCAGTATTTT. As protein: CASSFLEGEGDTQYF.

This clonotype was seen a handful of times. This chain joins TRBV9 and TRBJ2-2; D may be TRBD2 (6 bases). Trimming removed 6 bases from V and 5 bases from J, with 14 bases in between. Germline loops: CDR1 SGDLS, CDR2 YYNGEE. The CDR3 has 14 residues. DNA of the CDR3: TGTGCCAGCACCCAACCCGCGGGGACCGGGGAGCTGTTTTTT. It yields the protein CASTQPAGTGELFF.

A single count supports this clonotype. The rearrangement links TRBV29-1 to TRBJ2-5, with 10 positions matching TRBD2. The V and J ends lost 3 bases and 4 bases, in that order; junction bases with no gene match: 2. Per the germline V gene, CDR1 is SQVTM and CDR2 is ANQGSEA. This CDR3 has 13 amino acids. CDR3 sequence (DNA): TGCAGCGTTGATGTAGCGGGAGGAGAGACCCAGTACTTC. The encoded protein is CSVDVAGGETQYF.

The rearrangement links TRBV12-3 or TRBV12-4 to TRBJ2-2; 8 positions match TRBD1. The CDR3 runs 16 residues. Trimming cost V 6 bases and J 1 base; bases outside gene matches: 7. The CDR3 nucleotides read TGTGCCAGCAGCCGTTCAGGGGGCCTGAACACCGGGGAGCTGTTTTTT. Its translation: CASSRSGGLNTGELFF.

Notes on this clonotype: A much larger clone differs by one base, so this may be a read error. The chain recombines TRBV29-1 with TRBJ2-3, with 7 bases aligning to TRBD2. Trimming took 7 bases from V and 5 from J; bases not matched to a gene: 12. CDR3 size: 14 residues. Germline CDR1 and CDR2: SQVTM and ANQGSEA. The CDR3 DNA reads TGCAGCGCCCTACCTAGCGGAGGAATAGATACGCAGTATTTT. Amino acids: CSALPSGGIDTQYF.

The V call is TRBV27, the J call TRBJ1-2; tentative D call: TRBD1 (5 bases). Trimming pared 3 bases from V and 1 base from J, leaving 6 bases between. Per the germline V gene, CDR1 is MNHEY and CDR2 is SMNVEV (reference sequence). This CDR3 is built from 13 residues. The CDR3 sequence is CASSLTDNYGYTF. For the CDR3, the DNA is TGTGCCAGCAGTTTGACAGATAACTATGGCTACACCTTC.

The J gene is TRBJ2-5, the V gene TRBV6-5; maybe TRBD1 (6 bases). V gave up 0 bases and J gave up 2 bases, with 10 bases separating them. Germline-derived CDR1 and CDR2 are MNHEY and SVGAGI. The CDR3 length is 15 residues. The CDR3 DNA reads TGTGCCAGCAGTTACTCGATCGGACAGCAAGAGACCCAGTACTTC. It encodes CASSYSIGQQETQYF.

This clonotype was counted between two and nine times. This chain connects TRBV2 to TRBJ1-1; D is undetermined. CDR1 and CDR2 (germline): SNHLY, FYNNEI. V was cut by 2 bases and J by 1 base, with 8 bases left in between. This CDR3 is built from 14 residues. The CDR3 sequence is CASSEYRRNTEAFF. The CDR3 coding sequence is TGTGCCAGCAGTGAATACCGACGGAACACTGAAGCTTTCTTT.

The J gene is TRBJ2-3, the V gene TRBV2, with D possibly TRBD2 on 5 matching bases. The CDR3 runs to 14 residues. Germline loops: CDR1 SNHLY, CDR2 FYNNEI. Between the trimmed V and J ends, which lost 6 bases and 1 base, there was a span of 11 bases. The CDR3 loop is CASSRGFGTDTQYF. CDR3 nucleotides: TGTGCCAGCAGCCGAGGGTTTGGCACAGATACGCAGTATTTT.

This clonotype was counted many times. The chain has TRBV13 and TRBJ2-5; 9 positions match TRBD2. V lost 5 bases, J lost 2 bases, and 6 bases stayed unmatched. The germline CDR1 and CDR2 sequences are PRHDT and FYEKMQ (reference sequence). The CDR3 covers 15 residues. In DNA, the CDR3 is TGTGCCAGCAGCAAAGGACTAGCGCCACAAGAGACCCAGTACTTC. Encoded protein: CASSKGLAPQETQYF.

This clonotype was seen many times. This chain uses TRBV20-1 with TRBJ2-2, with D unclear. Trimming pared 6 bases from V and 4 bases from J, leaving 12 bases between. Germline CDR1 reads DFQATT; CDR2 reads SNEGSKA (reference sequence). The CDR3 extends over 13 amino acids. CDR3 in DNA: TGCAGTGCCCGCTCGGCCCTCACCGGGGAGCTGTTTTTT. Protein sequence: CSARSALTGELFF.

This clonotype was observed at least ten times. The CDR3 DNA is TGTGCCATCAGTGTCAAACTTGACAACTACGAGCAGTACTTC. As protein: CAISVKLDNYEQYF. The V gene is TRBV10-3, the J gene TRBJ2-7; D is unresolved. Trimming took 4 bases from V and 3 from J, leaving 13 bases between them. The CDR3 contains 14 residues. CDR1 is ENHRY, CDR2 SYGVKD, per germline.

The chain recombines TRBV6-5 with TRBJ1-5; D gene uncertain. V was pared by 5 bases and J by 3 bases, with 14 bases between. Germline V gives CDR1 MNHEY, CDR2 SVGAGI. The CDR3 length is 15 residues. CDR3 in DNA: TGTGCCAGCAGTACCGATTGGTTGCCCAATCAGCCCCAGCATTTT. Translating it yields CASSTDWLPNQPQHF.

This clonotype was detected only once. The chain joins TRBV27 to TRBJ2-3, with D unclear. The V end was cut by 4 bases, the J end by 6 bases, with 11 bases between. The CDR3 contains 13 residues. Germline CDR1 and CDR2: MNHEY and SMNVEV (reference sequence). CDR3 coding DNA: TGTGCCAGCAGTTCCGCATTAGAGGATACGCAGTATTTT. Its translation is CASSSALEDTQYF.

This clonotype was seen many times. The chain links TRBV29-1 to TRBJ2-1; no clear D gene. CDR1 and CDR2 (germline): SQVTM, ANQGSEA. The germline V and J ends were trimmed by 0 bases and 3 bases, with 15 bases remaining between them. CDR3 length: 16 amino acids. The CDR3 loop reads CSVEDLRMAVYNEQFF. In nucleotides, the CDR3 is TGCAGCGTTGAAGATTTGCGCATGGCAGTCTACAATGAGCAGTTCTTC.